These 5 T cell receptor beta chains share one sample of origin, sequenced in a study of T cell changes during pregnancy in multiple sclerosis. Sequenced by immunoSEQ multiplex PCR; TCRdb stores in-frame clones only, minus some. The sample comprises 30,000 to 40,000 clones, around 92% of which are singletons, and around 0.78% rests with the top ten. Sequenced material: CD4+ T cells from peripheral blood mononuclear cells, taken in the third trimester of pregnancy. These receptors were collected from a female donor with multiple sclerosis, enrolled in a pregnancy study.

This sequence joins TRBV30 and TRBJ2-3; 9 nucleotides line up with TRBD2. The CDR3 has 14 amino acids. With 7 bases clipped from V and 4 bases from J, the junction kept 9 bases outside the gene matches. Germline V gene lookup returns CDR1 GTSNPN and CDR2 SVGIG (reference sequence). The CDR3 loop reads CAYSSGTGSDTQYF. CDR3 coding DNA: TGTGCCTATTCTAGCGGGACGGGATCAGATACGCAGTATTTT.

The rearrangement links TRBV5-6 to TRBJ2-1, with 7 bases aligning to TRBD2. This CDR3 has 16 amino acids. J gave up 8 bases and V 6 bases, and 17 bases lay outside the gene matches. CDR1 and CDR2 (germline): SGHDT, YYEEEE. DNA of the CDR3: TGTGCCAGCACCACCAACGTTGGGAGGGCCGTAGATGAGCAGTTCTTC. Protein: CASTTNVGRAVDEQFF.

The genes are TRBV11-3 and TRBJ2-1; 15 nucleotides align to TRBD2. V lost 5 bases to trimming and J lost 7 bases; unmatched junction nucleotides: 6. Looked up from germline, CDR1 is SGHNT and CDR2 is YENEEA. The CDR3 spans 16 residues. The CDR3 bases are TGTGCCAGCAGCCGTGGACTAGCGGGAGGGTGGAATGAGCAGTTCTTC. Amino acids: CASSRGLAGGWNEQFF. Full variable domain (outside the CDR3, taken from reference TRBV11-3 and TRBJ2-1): EAGVVQSPRYKIIEKKQPVAFWCNPISGHNTLYWYLQNLGQGPELLIRYENEEAVDDSQLPKDRFSAERLKGVDSTLKIQPAELGDSAVYLCASSRGLAGGWNEQFFGPGTRLTVL.

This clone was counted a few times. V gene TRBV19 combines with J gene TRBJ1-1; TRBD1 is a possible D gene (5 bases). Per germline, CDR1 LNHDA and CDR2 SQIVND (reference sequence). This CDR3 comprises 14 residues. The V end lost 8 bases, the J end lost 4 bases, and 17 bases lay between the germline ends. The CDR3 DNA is TGTGCCAGTGGCCCCTCGGGCGGGGGCACTGAAGCTTTCTTT. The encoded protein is CASGPSGGGTEAFF.

CDR3 DNA sequence: TGTGCCATCATGGCTACTAGCGGGAGGCTGAACACCGGGGAGCTGTTTTTT. Protein sequence: CAIMATSGRLNTGELFF. V and J are TRBV10-3 and TRBJ2-2; 12 bases are a match to TRBD2. Germline assignment: CDR1 ENHRY and CDR2 SYGVKD. This CDR3 is 17 amino acids long. V was clipped by 7 bases and J by 1 base; unmatched bases: 7.